A selection of T cell receptor beta chains follows, all from one sample in a study of beta chain features in type 1 diabetes. Produced via immunoSEQ multiplex PCR; TCRdb's table is partial and in-frame only. Among under 300,000 clones listed, less than 35% were seen once. The sample was central memory CD4+ T cells from blood. The source of these receptors is a young man in good health. The CDR3 runs from the conserved cysteine through the conserved F or W. A D gene is named only where the DNA matches it firmly. A clone size is listed for some rows: how often the clone was seen (once, few, many), or a class if it is expanded.

TRBV29-1	few	TRBJ2-7	NA	CSVELGTSYEQYF	TGCAGCGTTGAATTGGGGACTTCCTACGAGCAGTACTTC
TRBV10-3	few	TRBJ2-5	TRBD1	CAISEDRTGGAETQYF	TGTGCCATCAGTGAGGATAGGACAGGGGGCGCAGAGACCCAGTACTTC
TRBV6-1	few	TRBJ1-2	NA	CASIPSGAVNYGYTF	TGTGCCAGCATCCCTAGCGGAGCCGTTAACTATGGCTACACCTTC
TRBV5-1	NA	TRBJ2-1	TRBD2	CASSFSTSAGNEQFF	TGCGCCAGCAGCTTCTCTACTAGCGCTGGGAATGAGCAGTTCTTC
TRBV25-1	NA	TRBJ2-3	NA	CASSRGTDTQYF	TGTGCCAGCAGCCGAGGCACAGATACGCAGTATTTT
TRBV7-2	NA	TRBJ1-6	NA	CASSLGAGGNSPLHF	TGTGCCAGCTCTTTGGGGGCTGGGGGGAATTCACCCCTCCACTTT
TRBV27	NA	TRBJ2-3	NA	CASSPEGRRTDTQYF	TGTGCCAGCAGTCCCGAGGGACGGCGCACAGATACGCAGTATTTT
TRBV4-2	NA	TRBJ2-7	TRBD2	CASSQDLAGGPYEQYF	TGTGCCAGCAGCCAAGATCTAGCGGGAGGGCCCTACGAGCAGTACTTC
TRBV11-2	NA	TRBJ2-6	NA	CASSLGRSGANVLTF	TGTGCCAGCAGCTTAGGACGATCTGGGGCCAACGTCCTGACTTTC
TRBV5-1	once	TRBJ2-3	NA	CASSLLGGRSTDTQYF	TGCGCCAGCAGCTTACTTGGGGGACGGAGCACAGATACGCAGTATTTT
TRBV21-1	many	TRBJ2-3	NA	CASSRMSGFTATDTQYF	TGTGCCAGCAGCAGAATGTCAGGGTTTACCGCCACAGATACGCAGTATTTT
TRBV7-2	few	TRBJ2-3	NA	CASSFLDRTDTQYF	TGTGCCAGCAGCTTCCTAGACAGGACAGATACGCAGTATTTT
TRBV28	NA	TRBJ2-7	NA	CASRPYRVMVGEQYF	TGTGCCAGCAGACCATACAGGGTTATGGTAGGCGAGCAGTACTTC